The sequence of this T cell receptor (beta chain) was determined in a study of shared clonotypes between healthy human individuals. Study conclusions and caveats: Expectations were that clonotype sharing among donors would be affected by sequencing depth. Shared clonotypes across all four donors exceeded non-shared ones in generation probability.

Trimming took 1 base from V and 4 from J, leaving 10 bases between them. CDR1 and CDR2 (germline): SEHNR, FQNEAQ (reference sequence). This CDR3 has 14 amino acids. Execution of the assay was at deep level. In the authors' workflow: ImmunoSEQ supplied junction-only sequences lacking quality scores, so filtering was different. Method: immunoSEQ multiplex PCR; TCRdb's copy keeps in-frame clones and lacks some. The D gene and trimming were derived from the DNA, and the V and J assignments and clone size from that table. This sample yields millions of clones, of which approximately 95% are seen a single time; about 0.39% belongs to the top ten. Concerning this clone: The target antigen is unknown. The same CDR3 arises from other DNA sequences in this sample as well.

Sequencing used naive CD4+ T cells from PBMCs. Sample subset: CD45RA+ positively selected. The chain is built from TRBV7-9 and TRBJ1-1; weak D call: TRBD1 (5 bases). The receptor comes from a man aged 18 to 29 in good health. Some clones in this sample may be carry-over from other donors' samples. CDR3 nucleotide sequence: TGTGCCAGCAGCTTAGGGGCAGGGTCCACTGAAGCTTTCTTT. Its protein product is CASSLGAGSTEAFF. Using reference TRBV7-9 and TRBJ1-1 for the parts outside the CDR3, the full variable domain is DTGVSQNPRHKITKRGQNVTFRCDPISEHNRLYWYRQTLGQGPEFLTYFQNEAQLEKSRLLSDRFSAERPKGSFSTLEIQRTEQGDSAMYLCASSLGAGSTEAFFGQGTRLTVV.